The 8 T cell receptor beta chains below all came from one sample that was sequenced in a study of T-cell reconstitution after alpha-beta-depleted transplantation in children. Using unique molecular identifiers, the investigators prepared the TCRbeta library. TCRdb analysed the PCR reads with MiXCR anew, one entry per CDR3 protein. Of roughly 500,000 distinct CDR3 sequences in the sample, around a third are singletons; the top ten hold 2.4%. The specimen was PBMCs from the stem cell graft donor, collected from the stem cell graft. The receptors were sampled from a human donor who donated a stem cell graft to a child with aplastic anemia.

This clonotype appeared a few times. The genes are TRBV18 and TRBJ1-5; 11 bases are a match to TRBD1. Germline values: CDR1 KGHSH, CDR2 LQKENI. Trimming at V came to 3 bases and at J to 5 bases, leaving 0 bases not matched to a gene. CDR3 length: 14 amino acids. In DNA, the CDR3 is TGTGCCAGCTCACCGGGACAGGGGGATCAGCCCCAGCATTTT. Protein sequence: CASSPGQGDQPQHF.

This clonotype was counted between two and nine times. This rearrangement joins TRBV4-3 to TRBJ1-1; D might be TRBD1 (6 bases). This CDR3 comprises 15 residues. The V gene lost 1 base and the J gene lost 4 bases, with 13 bases spanning the gap. Germline CDR1 is LGHNA and CDR2 is YSLEER. This CDR3 reads CASSQARGGSTEAFF. As DNA, the CDR3 is TGCGCCAGCAGCCAAGCCCGAGGGGGAAGCACTGAAGCTTTCTTT.

The chain has TRBV19 and TRBJ1-5; 8 nucleotides align to TRBD1. The CDR3 totals 15 residues. V was pared by 6 bases and J by 0 bases, with 4 bases of the junction left unmatched. Germline V gene lookup returns CDR1 LNHDA and CDR2 SQIVND (reference sequence). The DNA for the CDR3 is TGTGCCAGTAGGGTCAGGGGGCTTAGCAATCAGCCCCAGCATTTT. Translating gives CASRVRGLSNQPQHF.

The rearrangement joins TRBV7-9 to TRBJ2-3; D unresolved. The V and J ends lost 1 base and 3 bases respectively, with 8 bases between them. The CDR3 extends over 14 amino acids. Germline V lookup: CDR1 SEHNR, CDR2 FQNEAQ (reference sequence). CDR3 residues: CASSLVVLTDTQYF. The CDR3 coding sequence is TGTGCCAGCAGCTTAGTGGTACTAACAGATACGCAGTATTTT.

This clonotype came up a few times. The genes are TRBV20-1 and TRBJ1-5; D might be TRBD1 (6 bases). CDR1 and CDR2 (germline): DFQATT, SNEGSKA (reference sequence). The CDR3 contains 18 residues. V was cut by 3 bases and J by 0 bases, with 21 bases left in between. CDR3 sequence: CSASRSWGEGGSNQPQHF. CDR3 bases: TGCAGTGCTAGTCGCTCCTGGGGGGAGGGGGGTAGCAATCAGCCCCAGCATTTT.

The rearrangement links TRBV20-1 to TRBJ1-4, with 11 bases matching TRBD1. This CDR3 is 15 amino acids long. Germline CDR1 DFQATT, CDR2 SNEGSKA (reference sequence). V shed 1 base and J 3 bases; nucleotides not matched to a gene: 1. The CDR3 sequence: CSARGDRGSNEKLFF. The CDR3 DNA follows: TGCAGTGCTAGAGGGGACAGGGGGTCTAATGAAAAACTGTTTTTT.

J is TRBJ1-1 and V is TRBV29-1; 7 bases line up with TRBD1. This CDR3 has 12 amino acids. Unmatched junction bases numbered 3, after V lost 7 bases and J lost 1 base. Germline V lookup: CDR1 SQVTM, CDR2 ANQGSEA. CDR3 DNA sequence: TGCAGCGGGAGGACAGGGAACACTGAAGCTTTCTTT. It translates to CSGRTGNTEAFF.

The chain recombines TRBV5-1 with TRBJ1-5; D ambiguous. Germline loops: CDR1 SGHRS, CDR2 YFSETQ. The CDR3 spans 13 residues. The V and J ends lost 4 bases and 2 bases respectively, with 7 bases between them. CDR3 amino acids: CASSHDRNQPQHF. The CDR3, as DNA: TGCGCCAGCAGCCATGACCGCAATCAGCCCCAGCATTTT.